These 19 T cell receptor beta chains were sequenced from one sample in a study of blood T cell repertoires in COVID-19. Libraries were prepared by immunoSEQ multiplex PCR; TCRdb keeps only in-frame clonotypes and omits some of them. The sample holds 96,000 or so clones, more than 70% seen once. Sequencing used peripheral blood. The receptors were gathered from a woman older than 75 with acute or convalescent COVID-19.

The chain employs TRBV11-1 and TRBJ2-7; 13 bases are a match to TRBD2. V lost 5 bases to trimming and J lost 3 bases; unmatched junction nucleotides: 7. The CDR3 is 16 residues long. The V gene's germline CDR1 is SGHAT and CDR2 FQDESV (reference sequence). The chain's CDR3 is CASSPPGLAGYYEQYF. For the CDR3, the DNA is TGTGCCAGCAGCCCCCCGGGACTAGCGGGATACTACGAGCAGTACTTC. Full variable domain (rest looked up from reference TRBV11-1 and TRBJ2-7): EAEVAQSPRYKITEKSQAVAFWCDPISGHATLYWYRQILGQGPELLVQFQDESVVDDSQLPKDRFSAERLKGVDSTLKIQPAELGDSAMYLCASSPPGLAGYYEQYFGPGTRLTVT.

V is TRBV7-2 and J is TRBJ1-3; the D gene is possibly TRBD1 (6 bases). Germline-derived CDR1 and CDR2 are SGHTA and FQGNSA. Trimming stripped 5 bases from V and 2 bases from J, with 10 bases between. CDR3 length: 14 residues. The CDR3: CASSPQGAGNTIYF. As DNA, the CDR3 is TGTGCCAGCAGCCCACAGGGTGCTGGAAACACCATATATTTT.

V and J are TRBV18 and TRBJ2-6, with 7 nucleotides matching TRBD1. V dropped 7 bases and J dropped 3; count of bases not matched to a gene: 3. There are 14 residues in the CDR3. Germline V CDR1 and CDR2: KGHSH, LQKENI. CDR3 sequence: CASFDRVGANVLTF. The CDR3 coding sequence is TGTGCCAGCTTCGACAGGGTTGGGGCCAACGTCCTGACTTTC.

The chain has TRBV7-3 and TRBJ1-6, with a possible D match to TRBD1 (5 bases). CDR3 length equals 14 residues. Trimming took 2 bases from V and 9 from J, leaving 11 bases between them. Germline V gene lookup returns CDR1 SGHTA and CDR2 FQGTGA. The chain's CDR3 is CASSLLGEGSPLHF. CDR3 nucleotides: TGTGCCAGCAGCTTATTAGGGGAGGGTTCACCCCTCCACTTT.

The chain combines TRBV6-5 with TRBJ2-7; D is perhaps TRBD2 (6 bases). The V end was cut by 11 bases, the J end by 7 bases, with 21 bases between. The CDR3 consists of 13 residues. The V gene's germline CDR1 is MNHEY and CDR2 SVGAGI. CDR3 residues: CAGRGSDWWEQYF. In DNA form, the CDR3 reads TGTGCCGGCCGGGGGTCCGATTGGTGGGAGCAGTACTTC.

The chain employs TRBV19 and TRBJ2-2; TRBD2 is a possible D gene (5 bases). Trimming cost V 3 bases and J 0 bases, with 14 bases left between them. Germline V lookup: CDR1 LNHDA, CDR2 SQIVND (reference sequence). The CDR3 runs to 17 residues. This CDR3 reads CASSIPTRGTNTGELFF. The CDR3 coding sequence is TGTGCCAGTAGTATCCCGACTCGGGGAACGAACACCGGGGAGCTGTTTTTT. The whole variable domain, filled in from reference TRBV19 and TRBJ2-2, reads DGGITQSPKYLFRKEGQNVTLSCEQNLNHDAMYWYRQDPGQGLRLIYYSQIVNDFQKGDIAEGYSVSREKKESFPLTVTSAQKNPTAFYLCASSIPTRGTNTGELFFGEGSRLTVL.

As DNA, the CDR3 is TGTGCCAGCAGCCTGAGGATCGGGGAGCTGTTTTTT. This gives the protein CASSLRIGELFF. The chain couples TRBV28 to TRBJ2-2; D ambiguous. This CDR3 region has 12 residues. Germline V lookup: CDR1 MDHEN, CDR2 SYDVKM. Trimming removed 6 bases from V and 7 bases from J, with 9 bases in between.

This clone was picked up a small number of times. The V and J genes are TRBV27 and TRBJ2-7, with a tentative D call TRBD2 (5 bases). V was clipped by 3 bases and J by 2 bases, with 8 bases between them. Germline V gene data show CDR1 as MNHEY and CDR2 as SMNVEV (reference sequence). The CDR3 runs 13 residues. CDR3 sequence: CASSLGRPYEQYF. The CDR3 region has the DNA TGTGCCAGCAGTTTGGGGAGACCCTACGAGCAGTACTTC.

This chain links TRBV5-1 with TRBJ2-3; D is unresolved. This CDR3 has 15 residues. V lost 5 bases and J 1 base, leaving 14 bases between the germline ends. Germline V gives CDR1 SGHRS, CDR2 YFSETQ. The chain's CDR3 is CASSRSVVGTDTQYF. The CDR3 DNA reads TGCGCCAGCAGTAGGAGCGTGGTGGGCACAGATACGCAGTATTTT.

The chain uses TRBV15 and TRBJ2-1, with D possibly matching TRBD2 (5 bases). V was trimmed by 1 base and J by 6 bases, leaving 16 bases between them. Per germline, CDR1 LNHNV and CDR2 YYDKDF (reference sequence). The CDR3 covers 16 residues. The CDR3: CATSRGGLRGSNEQFF. The DNA for the CDR3 is TGTGCCACCAGCAGAGGGGGATTACGGGGAAGCAATGAGCAGTTCTTC. Looking up the rest from reference TRBV15 and TRBJ2-1 gives the full variable domain: DAMVIQNPRYQVTQFGKPVTLSCSQTLNHNVMYWYQQKSSQAPKLLFHYYDKDFNNEADTPDNFQSRRPNTSFCFLDIRSPGLGDTAMYLCATSRGGLRGSNEQFFGPGTRLTVL.

V and J are TRBV28 and TRBJ1-5; D is undetermined. The CDR3 runs 15 residues. CDR1 is MDHEN and CDR2 is SYDVKM in the germline V gene. V lost 6 bases and J 2 bases, leaving 14 bases between the germline ends. The CDR3 reads CASSSPDFGNQPQHF. The CDR3, as DNA: TGTGCCAGCAGCTCTCCAGATTTTGGCAATCAGCCCCAGCATTTT.

The V and J genes are TRBV27 and TRBJ1-1; D might be TRBD1 (6 bases). The length of the CDR3 is 11 residues. Germline CDR1 is MNHEY and CDR2 is SMNVEV (reference sequence). Trimming pared 5 bases from V and 12 bases from J, leaving 13 bases between. CDR3 sequence reads: CASSLQGITFF. In nucleotides, the CDR3 is TGTGCCAGCAGTCTACAGGGAATAACTTTCTTT.

The chain carries TRBV4-3 and TRBJ2-7, with D perhaps matching TRBD2 (6 bases). This CDR3 region has 16 residues. The germline CDR1 and CDR2 sequences are LGHNA and YSLEER. Between the trimmed V and J ends, which lost 0 bases and 5 bases, there was a span of 17 bases. The CDR3 spells CASSQDVGSGRNEQYF. DNA of the CDR3: TGCGCCAGCAGCCAAGATGTAGGTAGCGGCCGGAACGAGCAGTACTTC.

The chain combines TRBV19 with TRBJ2-7; tentatively, D is TRBD1 (6 bases). Trimming removed 1 base from V and 3 bases from J, with 10 bases in between. The CDR3 runs 14 residues. Germline CDR1 reads LNHDA; CDR2 reads SQIVND (reference sequence). The CDR3 protein is CASSIGQGLYEQYF. The CDR3 DNA reads as TGTGCCAGTAGTATAGGGCAGGGGCTCTACGAGCAGTACTTC.

The rearrangement joins TRBV19 to TRBJ1-2; 8 nucleotides match TRBD1. V was clipped by 5 bases and J by 8 bases; unmatched bases: 16. The CDR3 has 16 residues. Germline lookup yields CDR1 LNHDA and CDR2 SQIVND (reference sequence). In DNA form, the CDR3 reads TGTGCCAGTAGTGTCCGGACAGGGAATGGGGCCGGCGGCTACACCTTC. Its protein product is CASSVRTGNGAGGYTF. Looking up the rest from reference TRBV19 and TRBJ1-2 gives the full variable domain: DGGITQSPKYLFRKEGQNVTLSCEQNLNHDAMYWYRQDPGQGLRLIYYSQIVNDFQKGDIAEGYSVSREKKESFPLTVTSAQKNPTAFYLCASSVRTGNGAGGYTFGSGTRLTVV.

This sequence joins TRBV10-3 and TRBJ2-1, with D unclear. Germline values: CDR1 ENHRY, CDR2 SYGVKD. This CDR3 region has 15 residues. V lost 9 bases and J lost 6, with 21 bases in between. CDR3 residues: CAIAITEPPGNEQFF. CDR3 nucleotides: TGTGCCATAGCGATCACCGAGCCCCCGGGCAATGAGCAGTTCTTC.

This clone appeared once. One junction end disagrees with the germline gene, perhaps due to a read error. The rearrangement uses TRBV14 and TRBJ1-5; D remains unclear. This CDR3 comprises 16 residues. Germline CDR1 is SGHDN and CDR2 is FVKESK. CDR3: CASNQDPTVSNQPQHF. DNA of the CDR3: TGTGCCAGCAACCAAGATCCTACGGTTAGCAATCAGCCCCAGCATTTT.

The rearrangement uses TRBV28 and TRBJ1-4; D ambiguous. CDR3 length equals 15 residues. Trimming shortened V by 2 bases and J by 0 bases, and 7 bases separated the two germline ends. Germline lookup yields CDR1 MDHEN and CDR2 SYDVKM. This chain's CDR3 is CASSLTGTTNEKLFF. CDR3 DNA sequence: TGTGCCAGCAGTTTAACGGGAACAACTAATGAAAAACTGTTTTTT.

The V gene is TRBV25-1, the J gene TRBJ1-1, with D possibly being TRBD1 (5 bases). The CDR3 covers 16 residues. From germline, CDR1 is MGHDK and CDR2 SYGVNS. V lost 5 bases and J 6 bases, leaving 22 bases between the germline ends. The CDR3 DNA sequence: TGTGCCAGCAGTTCCCTGGGGGGGGGTATAGTCTCTGAAGCTTTCTTT. Protein product: CASSSLGGGIVSEAFF.